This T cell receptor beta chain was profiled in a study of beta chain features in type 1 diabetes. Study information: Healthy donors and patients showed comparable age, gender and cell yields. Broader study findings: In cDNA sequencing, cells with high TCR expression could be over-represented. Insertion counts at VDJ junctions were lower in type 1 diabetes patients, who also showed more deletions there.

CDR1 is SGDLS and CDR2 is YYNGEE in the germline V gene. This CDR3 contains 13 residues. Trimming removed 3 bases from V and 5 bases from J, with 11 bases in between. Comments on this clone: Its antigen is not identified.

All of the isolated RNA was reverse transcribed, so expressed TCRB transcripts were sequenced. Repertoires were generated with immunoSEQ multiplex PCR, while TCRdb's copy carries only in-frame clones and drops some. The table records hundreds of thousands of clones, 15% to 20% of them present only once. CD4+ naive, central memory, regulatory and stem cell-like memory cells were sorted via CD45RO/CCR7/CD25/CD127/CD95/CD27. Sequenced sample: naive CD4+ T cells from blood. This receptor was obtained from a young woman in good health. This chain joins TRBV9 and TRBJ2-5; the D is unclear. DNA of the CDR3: TGTGCCAGCAGCGAGGACCCATGGGAGACCCAGTACTTC. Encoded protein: CASSEDPWETQYF. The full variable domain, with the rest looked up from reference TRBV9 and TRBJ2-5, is DSGVTQTPKHLITATGQRVTLRCSPRSGDLSVYWYQQSLDQGLQFLIQYYNGEERAKGNILERFSAQQFPDLHSELNLSSLELGDSALYFCASSEDPWETQYFGPGTRLLVL.